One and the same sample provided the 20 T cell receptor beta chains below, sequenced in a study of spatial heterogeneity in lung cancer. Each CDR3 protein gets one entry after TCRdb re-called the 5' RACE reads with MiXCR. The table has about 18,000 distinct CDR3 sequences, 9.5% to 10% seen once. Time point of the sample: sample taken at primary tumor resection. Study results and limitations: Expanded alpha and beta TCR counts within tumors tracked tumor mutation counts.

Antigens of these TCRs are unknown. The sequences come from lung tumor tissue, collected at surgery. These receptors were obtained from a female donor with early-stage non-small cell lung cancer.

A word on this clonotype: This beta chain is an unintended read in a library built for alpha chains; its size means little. The CDR3 reads CASSLVLAGGDTQYF. CDR3 nucleotide sequence: TGCGCCAGCAGCTTGGTACTAGCGGGGGGAGATACGCAGTATTTT. The chain combines TRBV5-1 with TRBJ2-3; 12 positions match TRBD2. There are 15 residues in the CDR3. Germline CDR1 is SGHRS and CDR2 is YFSETQ. The V and J ends lost 0 bases and 5 bases, in that order; junction bases with no gene match: 1.

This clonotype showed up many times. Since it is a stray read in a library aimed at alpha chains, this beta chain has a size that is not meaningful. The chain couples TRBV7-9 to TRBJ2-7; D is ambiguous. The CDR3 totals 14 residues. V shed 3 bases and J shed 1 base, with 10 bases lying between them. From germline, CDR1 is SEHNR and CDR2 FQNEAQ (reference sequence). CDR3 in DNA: TGTGCCAGCAGCTTCGATCTTTATTCCTACGAGCAGTACTTC. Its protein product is CASSFDLYSYEQYF.

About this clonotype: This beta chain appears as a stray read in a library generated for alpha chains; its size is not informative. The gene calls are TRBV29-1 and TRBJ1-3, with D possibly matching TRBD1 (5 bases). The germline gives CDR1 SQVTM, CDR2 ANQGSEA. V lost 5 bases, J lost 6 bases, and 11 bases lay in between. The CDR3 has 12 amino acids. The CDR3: CSVRQGPNTIYF. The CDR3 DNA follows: TGCAGCGTTCGGCAGGGCCCAAACACCATATATTTT.

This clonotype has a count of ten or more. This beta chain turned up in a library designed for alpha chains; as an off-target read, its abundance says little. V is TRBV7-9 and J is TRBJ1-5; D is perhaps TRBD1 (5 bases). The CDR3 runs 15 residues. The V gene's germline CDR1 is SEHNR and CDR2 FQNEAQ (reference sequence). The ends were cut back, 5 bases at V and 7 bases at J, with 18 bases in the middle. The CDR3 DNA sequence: TGTGCCAGCAGCCAAGACGGAGGGCGGGGGCAGCCCCAGCATTTT. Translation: CASSQDGGRGQPQHF.

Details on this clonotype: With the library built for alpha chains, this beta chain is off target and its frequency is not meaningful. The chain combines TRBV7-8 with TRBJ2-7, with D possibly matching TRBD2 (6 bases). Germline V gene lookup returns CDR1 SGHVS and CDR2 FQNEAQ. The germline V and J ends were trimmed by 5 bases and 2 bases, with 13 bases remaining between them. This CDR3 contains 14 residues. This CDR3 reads CASSTRGDTYEQYF. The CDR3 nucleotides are TGTGCCAGCAGCACGCGCGGGGATACCTACGAGCAGTACTTC.

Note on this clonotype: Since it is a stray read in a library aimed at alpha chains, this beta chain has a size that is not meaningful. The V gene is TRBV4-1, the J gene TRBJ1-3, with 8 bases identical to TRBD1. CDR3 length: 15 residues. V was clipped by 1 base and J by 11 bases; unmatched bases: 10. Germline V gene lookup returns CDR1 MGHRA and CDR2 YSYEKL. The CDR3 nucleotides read TGCGCCAGCAGCCAAGTCGGGACAGGCCGTAGGGCCATATATTTT. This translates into CASSQVGTGRRAIYF.

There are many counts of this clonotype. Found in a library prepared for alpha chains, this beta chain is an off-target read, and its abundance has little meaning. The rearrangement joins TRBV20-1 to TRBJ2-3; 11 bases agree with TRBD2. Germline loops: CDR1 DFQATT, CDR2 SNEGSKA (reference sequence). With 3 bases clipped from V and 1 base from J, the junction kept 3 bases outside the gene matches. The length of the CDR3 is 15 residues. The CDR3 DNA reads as TGCAGTGCTAGTAAACTAGCGGGGGGCACAGATACGCAGTATTTT. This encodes CSASKLAGGTDTQYF.

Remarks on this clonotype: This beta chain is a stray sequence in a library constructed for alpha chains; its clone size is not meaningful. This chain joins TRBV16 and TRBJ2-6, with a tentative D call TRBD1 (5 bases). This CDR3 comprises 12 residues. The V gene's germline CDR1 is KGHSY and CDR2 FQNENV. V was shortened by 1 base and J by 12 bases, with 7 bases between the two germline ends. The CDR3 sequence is CASSQYQGVLTF. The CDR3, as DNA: TGTGCCAGCAGCCAATACCAGGGCGTCCTGACTTTC.

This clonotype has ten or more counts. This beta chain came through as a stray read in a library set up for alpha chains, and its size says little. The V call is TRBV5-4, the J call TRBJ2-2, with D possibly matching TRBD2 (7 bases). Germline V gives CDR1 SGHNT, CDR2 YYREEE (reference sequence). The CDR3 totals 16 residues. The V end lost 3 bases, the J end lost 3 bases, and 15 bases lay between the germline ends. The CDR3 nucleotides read TGTGCCAGCAGCTACGGGGGGCAAGGGGACACCGGGGAGCTGTTTTTT. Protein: CASSYGGQGDTGELFF.

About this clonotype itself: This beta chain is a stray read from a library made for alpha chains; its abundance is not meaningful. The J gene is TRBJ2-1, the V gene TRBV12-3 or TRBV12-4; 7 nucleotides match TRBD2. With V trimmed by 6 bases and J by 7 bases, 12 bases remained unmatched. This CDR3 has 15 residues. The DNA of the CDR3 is TGTGCCAGCAGCTCGGGGGGACGGCGCGGGAATGAGCAGTTCTTC. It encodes CASSSGGRRGNEQFF.

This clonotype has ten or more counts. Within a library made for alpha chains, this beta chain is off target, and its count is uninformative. This CDR3 reads CASSVSLQDYGYTF. Written as DNA, the CDR3 is TGTGCCAGCAGCGTATCCCTACAGGACTATGGCTACACCTTC. The V call is TRBV9, the J call TRBJ1-2; possible D gene TRBD1, 5 bases. This CDR3 is 14 amino acids long. Trimming removed 1 base at V and 3 bases at J, with 10 bases between. Germline values: CDR1 SGDLS, CDR2 YYNGEE. The full variable domain, in which reference TRBV9 and TRBJ1-2 provide the parts outside the CDR3, is DSGVTQTPKHLITATGQRVTLRCSPRSGDLSVYWYQQSLDQGLQFLIQYYNGEERAKGNILERFSAQQFPDLHSELNLSSLELGDSALYFCASSVSLQDYGYTFGSGTRLTVV.

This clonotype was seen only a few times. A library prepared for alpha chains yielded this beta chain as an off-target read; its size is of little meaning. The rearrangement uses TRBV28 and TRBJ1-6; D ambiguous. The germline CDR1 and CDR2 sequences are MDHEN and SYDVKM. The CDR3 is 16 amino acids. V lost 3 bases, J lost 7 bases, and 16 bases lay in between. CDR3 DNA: TGTGCCAGCAGTTTCCGGAGGAAGACGGGAAATTCACCCCTCCACTTT. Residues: CASSFRRKTGNSPLHF.

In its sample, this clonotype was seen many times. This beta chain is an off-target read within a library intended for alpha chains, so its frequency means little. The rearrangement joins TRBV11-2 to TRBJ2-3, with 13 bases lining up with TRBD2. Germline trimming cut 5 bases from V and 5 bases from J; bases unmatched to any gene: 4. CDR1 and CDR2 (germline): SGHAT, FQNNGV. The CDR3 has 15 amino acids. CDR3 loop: CASSRLAGGGDTQYF. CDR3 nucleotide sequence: TGTGCCAGCAGCCGACTAGCGGGGGGTGGAGATACGCAGTATTTT.

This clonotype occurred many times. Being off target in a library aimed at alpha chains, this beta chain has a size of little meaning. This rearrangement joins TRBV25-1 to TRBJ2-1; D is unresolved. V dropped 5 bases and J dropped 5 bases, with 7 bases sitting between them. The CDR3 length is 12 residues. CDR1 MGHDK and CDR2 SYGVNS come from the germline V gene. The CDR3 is CASSLSNNEQFF. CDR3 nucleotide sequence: TGTGCCAGCAGTTTGTCCAACAATGAGCAGTTCTTC.

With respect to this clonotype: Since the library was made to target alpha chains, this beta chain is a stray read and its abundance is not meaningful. CDR3 loop: CASSYSEEQPQHF. For the CDR3, the DNA is TGTGCCAGCAGTTACTCCGAGGAGCAGCCCCAGCATTTT. The V call is TRBV6-5, the J call TRBJ1-5; no reliable D call. The CDR3 has 13 residues. The ends were cut back, 0 bases at V and 7 bases at J, with 7 bases in the middle. Germline V gene data show CDR1 as MNHEY and CDR2 as SVGAGI.

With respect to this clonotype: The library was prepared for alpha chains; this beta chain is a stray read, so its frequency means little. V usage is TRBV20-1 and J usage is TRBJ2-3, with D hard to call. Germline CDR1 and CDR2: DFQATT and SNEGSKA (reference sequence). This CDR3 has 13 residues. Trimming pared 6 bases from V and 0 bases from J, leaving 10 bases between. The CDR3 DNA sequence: TGCAGTGCACACGACGAGAGCACAGATACGCAGTATTTT. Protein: CSAHDESTDTQYF.

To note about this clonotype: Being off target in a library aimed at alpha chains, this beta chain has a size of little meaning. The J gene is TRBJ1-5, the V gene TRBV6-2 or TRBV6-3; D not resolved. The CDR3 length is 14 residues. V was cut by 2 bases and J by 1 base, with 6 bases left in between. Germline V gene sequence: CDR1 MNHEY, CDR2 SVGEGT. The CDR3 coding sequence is TGTGCCAGCAGTTACACGGGAAGCAATCAGCCCCAGCATTTT. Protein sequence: CASSYTGSNQPQHF.

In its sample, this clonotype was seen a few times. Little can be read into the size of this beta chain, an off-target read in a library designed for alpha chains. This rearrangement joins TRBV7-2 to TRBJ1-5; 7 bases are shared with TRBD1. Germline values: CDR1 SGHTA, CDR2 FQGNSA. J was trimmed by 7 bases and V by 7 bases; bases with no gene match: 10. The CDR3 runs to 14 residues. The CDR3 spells CASTPGGSGQPQHF. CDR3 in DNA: TGTGCCAGCACCCCAGGGGGGTCAGGACAGCCCCAGCATTTT. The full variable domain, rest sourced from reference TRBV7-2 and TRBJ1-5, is GAGVSQSPSNKVTEKGKDVELRCDPISGHTALYWYRQSLGQGLEFLIYFQGNSAPDKSGLPSDRFSAERTGGSVSTLTIQRTQQEDSAVYLCASTPGGSGQPQHFGDGTRLSIL.

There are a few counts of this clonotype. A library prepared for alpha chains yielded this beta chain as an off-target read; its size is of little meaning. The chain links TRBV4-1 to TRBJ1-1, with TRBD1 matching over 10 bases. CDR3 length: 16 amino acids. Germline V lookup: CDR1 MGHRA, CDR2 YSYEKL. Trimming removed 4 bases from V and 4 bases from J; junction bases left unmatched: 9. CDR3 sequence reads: CASSLRDRGSTTEAFF. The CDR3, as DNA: TGCGCCAGCAGCCTCCGGGACAGGGGTAGTACCACTGAAGCTTTCTTT.

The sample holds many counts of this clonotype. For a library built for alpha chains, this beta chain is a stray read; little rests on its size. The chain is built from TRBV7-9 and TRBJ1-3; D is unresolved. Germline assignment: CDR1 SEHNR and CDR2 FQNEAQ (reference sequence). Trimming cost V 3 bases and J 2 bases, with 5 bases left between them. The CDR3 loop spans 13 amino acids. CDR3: CASSFTAGNTIYF. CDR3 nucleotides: TGTGCCAGCAGCTTCACGGCTGGAAACACCATATATTTT. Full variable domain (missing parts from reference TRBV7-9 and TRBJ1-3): DTGVSQNPRHKITKRGQNVTFRCDPISEHNRLYWYRQTLGQGPEFLTYFQNEAQLEKSRLLSDRFSAERPKGSFSTLEIQRTEQGDSAMYLCASSFTAGNTIYFGEGSWLTVV.